This passage covers 20 T cell receptor beta chains from one sample sequenced in a study of human T cells and chemical hapten exposure. TCRdb re-derived calls from the RACE reads in MiXCR, one entry per CDR3 protein. The sample consists of 60,000 to 70,000 distinct CDR3 sequences, 11% of them appearing once. Time point given: pre-sensitization, week 0. Stated treatment: therapeutic diphenylcyclopropenone sensitization with weekly scalp DPC. Sequences were derived from whole blood, sampled in connection with sensitization to the hapten diphenylcyclopropenone (DPC). These receptors were obtained from a woman aged 50 to 60 with alopecia areata. Some clones in this sample may be carry-over from other donors' samples.

This clonotype turned up a few times. The CDR3 region has the DNA TGTGCCAGCAGCCCCCGGGTAGCGGGGGCCGGGGAGCTGTTTTTT. Its protein is CASSPRVAGAGELFF. The chain joins TRBV9 to TRBJ2-2; 9 bases fit TRBD2. The CDR3 loop spans 15 amino acids. Trimming took 4 bases from V and 6 from J; bases not matched to a gene: 7. Germline V gene sequence: CDR1 SGDLS, CDR2 YYNGEE.

This clonotype has more than one count but fewer than ten. The chain employs TRBV7-2 and TRBJ2-1; TRBD1 or TRBD2 may be the D gene (5 bases each). The V end lost 3 bases, the J end lost 6 bases, and 15 bases lay between the germline ends. CDR1 and CDR2 from the germline V gene are SGHTA and FQGNSA. CDR3 length equals 15 residues. CDR3 sequence reads: CASSFLSIGANEQFF. CDR3 bases: TGTGCCAGCAGCTTTTTGTCAATCGGGGCCAATGAGCAGTTCTTC.

This clonotype has a count of ten or more. J is TRBJ1-6 and V is TRBV7-8; D is perhaps TRBD1 (5 bases). Germline CDR1 is SGHVS and CDR2 is FQNEAQ. The CDR3 is 15 amino acids. Trimming cost V 0 bases and J 9 bases, with 12 bases left between them. As DNA, the CDR3 is TGTGCCAGCAGCTTAGCGTTACAGGTGGCTTCACCCCTCCACTTT. Translation: CASSLALQVASPLHF.

This clonotype was recorded many times. This rearrangement joins TRBV28 to TRBJ1-2; D might be TRBD1 (6 bases). The V end was cut by 2 bases, the J end by 13 bases, with 17 bases between. The germline V gene encodes CDR1 MDHEN and CDR2 SYDVKM. The CDR3 is 13 residues long. In DNA form, the CDR3 reads TGTGCCAGCAGTTTAGCCGGGACACTGGGTCTCACCTTC. It codes for CASSLAGTLGLTF.

This clonotype was seen repeatedly, ten times or more. The gene calls are TRBV7-3 and TRBJ2-2; no clear D gene. Trimming left V 4 bases short and J 0 bases short, with 12 bases between. Germline loops: CDR1 SGHTA, CDR2 FQGTGA. The CDR3 consists of 16 residues. The CDR3 loop is CASSSSSMPNTGELFF. For the CDR3, the DNA is TGTGCCAGCAGCTCATCAAGTATGCCGAACACCGGGGAGCTGTTTTTT.

This clonotype appeared many times. The J gene is TRBJ2-1, the V gene TRBV5-1; 10 bases line up with TRBD2. CDR1 and CDR2 (germline): SGHRS, YFSETQ. V was clipped by 0 bases and J by 2 bases; unmatched bases: 2. This CDR3 comprises 16 residues. CDR3 nucleotide sequence: TGCGCCAGCAGCTTGGAAGCGGGAGGGACCTACAATGAGCAGTTCTTC. Residues: CASSLEAGGTYNEQFF.

This clonotype was observed at least ten times. The V gene is TRBV18, the J gene TRBJ2-1; 7 positions match TRBD1. Germline trimming cut 3 bases from V and 4 bases from J; bases unmatched to any gene: 6. Per germline, CDR1 KGHSH and CDR2 LQKENI. The CDR3 is 15 residues long. The CDR3 region has the DNA TGTGCCAGCTCACCCCCGGGACAGATTTACAATGAGCAGTTCTTC. Its protein is CASSPPGQIYNEQFF.

In its sample, this clonotype was seen a few times. The V and J genes are TRBV10-3 and TRBJ2-4; 11 positions match TRBD1. Germline V gene data show CDR1 as ENHRY and CDR2 as SYGVKD. The V and J ends lost 6 bases and 7 bases, in that order; junction bases with no gene match: 2. The CDR3 runs to 13 residues. The CDR3 here is CAIRGQGENIQYF. CDR3 bases: TGTGCCATCAGGGGACAGGGGGAGAACATTCAGTACTTC.

This clonotype was seen a handful of times. The chain joins TRBV6-2 or TRBV6-3 to TRBJ2-1; TRBD2 is a possible D gene (5 bases). In germline, CDR1 is MNHEY, CDR2 SVGEGT. Trimming stripped 5 bases from V and 0 bases from J, with 11 bases between. This CDR3 has 15 amino acids. The CDR3 nucleotides are TGTGCCAGCAGTCGCAGCGGCCCCTCCTACAATGAGCAGTTCTTC. Protein product: CASSRSGPSYNEQFF.

The V call is TRBV6-5, the J call TRBJ2-5, with D tentatively TRBD2 (6 bases). Looked up from germline, CDR1 is MNHEY and CDR2 is SVGAGI. The CDR3 consists of 14 residues. The ends were cut back, 6 bases at V and 2 bases at J, with 13 bases in the middle. CDR3 bases: TGTGCCAGCAGGACGCGGGGAAATCAAGAGACCCAGTACTTC. This gives the protein CASRTRGNQETQYF.

This clonotype was picked up a small number of times. The genes are TRBV9 and TRBJ1-4, with 7 bases aligning to TRBD1. V dropped 5 bases and J dropped 6; count of bases not matched to a gene: 10. CDR1 and CDR2 (germline): SGDLS, YYNGEE. The CDR3 totals 15 residues. The CDR3, as DNA: TGTGCCAGCAGTCCCGATGACAGGGTGTATGAAAAACTGTTTTTT. Translated: CASSPDDRVYEKLFF.

The genes are TRBV28 and TRBJ2-5; possibly TRBD2 for D (5 bases). The V and J ends lost 7 bases and 4 bases respectively, with 16 bases between them. The CDR3 is 14 amino acids. Per germline, CDR1 MDHEN and CDR2 SYDVKM. CDR3 residues: CASTTRSEGETQYF. As DNA, the CDR3 is TGTGCCAGCACCACCCGGAGCGAGGGAGAGACCCAGTACTTC.

The table lists this clonotype with a few counts. The chain is built from TRBV20-1 and TRBJ2-1, with D unclear. The CDR3 sequence is 11 residues long. V was pared by 6 bases and J by 6 bases, with 9 bases between. The germline V gene has CDR1 DFQATT and CDR2 SNEGSKA (reference sequence). DNA of the CDR3: TGCAGTGCCCAATCTCGCAATGAGCAGTTCTTC. Encoded protein: CSAQSRNEQFF.

The chain is built from TRBV9 and TRBJ2-7, with 10 nucleotides matching TRBD1. The J segment lost 6 bases and the V segment lost 0 bases, leaving 3 bases of the junction unmatched. This CDR3 spans 14 amino acids. CDR1 and CDR2 from the germline V gene are SGDLS and YYNGEE. The CDR3 DNA reads as TGTGCCAGCAGCGTAGGTGGGACAGGGGTCGAGCAGTACTTC. It yields the protein CASSVGGTGVEQYF.

This clonotype was observed once. This sequence joins TRBV6-6 and TRBJ2-7; D gene uncertain. The germline V gene encodes CDR1 MNHNY and CDR2 SVGAGI (reference sequence). V was shortened by 7 bases and J by 7 bases, with 17 bases between the two germline ends. The CDR3 consists of 13 residues. The CDR3 spells CASTQTTFGEQYF. CDR3 nucleotide sequence: TGTGCCAGCACCCAAACCACTTTCGGGGAGCAGTACTTC.

This clonotype was counted ten times or more. V usage is TRBV6-6 and J usage is TRBJ1-5; no definite D call. The CDR3 has 14 residues. V lost 2 bases, J lost 4 bases, and 9 bases lay in between. Germline CDR1 is MNHNY and CDR2 is SVGAGI (reference sequence). CDR3 coding DNA: TGTGCCAGCAGTTACACAGACGGTAATCAGCCCCAGCATTTT. It yields the protein CASSYTDGNQPQHF.

The chain is built from TRBV19 and TRBJ2-7, with a weak D call TRBD2 (7 bases). The V end lost 5 bases, the J end lost 6 bases, and 11 bases lay between the germline ends. The germline V gene encodes CDR1 LNHDA and CDR2 SQIVND (reference sequence). The CDR3 runs to 12 residues. The DNA of the CDR3 is TGTGCCAGTAGTTCGGGGGGCTTCGAGCAGTACTTC. This sequence encodes CASSSGGFEQYF. Full variable domain (missing parts from reference TRBV19 and TRBJ2-7): DGGITQSPKYLFRKEGQNVTLSCEQNLNHDAMYWYRQDPGQGLRLIYYSQIVNDFQKGDIAEGYSVSREKKESFPLTVTSAQKNPTAFYLCASSSGGFEQYFGPGTRLTVT.

In this sample, this clonotype turned up many times. The J gene is TRBJ2-5, the V gene TRBV10-2, with D unclear. The CDR3 runs to 15 residues. Germline V gene sequence: CDR1 WSHSY, CDR2 SAAADI. V dropped 2 bases and J dropped 2 bases, with 12 bases sitting between them. The DNA for the CDR3 is TGCGCCAGCAGTGAGAGGGCGGCAGTACAAGAGACCCAGTACTTC. Protein product: CASSERAAVQETQYF.

The CDR3 sequence: CASSYSGRQFNQPQHF. The CDR3 DNA sequence: TGTGCCAGCAGTTACTCGGGACGACAGTTTAATCAGCCCCAGCATTTT. This rearrangement joins TRBV6-2 or TRBV6-3 to TRBJ1-5; perhaps TRBD1 as D (5 bases). CDR1 is MNHEY, CDR2 SVGEGT, per germline. V was pared by 0 bases and J by 4 bases, with 13 bases between. The CDR3 totals 16 residues.

This clonotype was recorded at least ten times. This chain links TRBV2 with TRBJ2-7, with D unclear. Germline V gene data show CDR1 as SNHLY and CDR2 as FYNNEI. The CDR3 consists of 15 residues. Deletions cut 1 base from V and 3 bases from J, with 13 bases between. CDR3 coding DNA: TGTGCCAGCAGTGAAGGGCAACCCGGCATCTACGAGCAGTACTTC. It is translated as CASSEGQPGIYEQYF. Full variable domain (outside the CDR3, taken from reference TRBV2 and TRBJ2-7): EPEVTQTPSHQVTQMGQEVILRCVPISNHLYFYWYRQILGQKVEFLVSFYNNEISEKSEIFDDQFSVERPDGSNFTLKIRSTKLEDSAMYFCASSEGQPGIYEQYFGPGTRLTVT.